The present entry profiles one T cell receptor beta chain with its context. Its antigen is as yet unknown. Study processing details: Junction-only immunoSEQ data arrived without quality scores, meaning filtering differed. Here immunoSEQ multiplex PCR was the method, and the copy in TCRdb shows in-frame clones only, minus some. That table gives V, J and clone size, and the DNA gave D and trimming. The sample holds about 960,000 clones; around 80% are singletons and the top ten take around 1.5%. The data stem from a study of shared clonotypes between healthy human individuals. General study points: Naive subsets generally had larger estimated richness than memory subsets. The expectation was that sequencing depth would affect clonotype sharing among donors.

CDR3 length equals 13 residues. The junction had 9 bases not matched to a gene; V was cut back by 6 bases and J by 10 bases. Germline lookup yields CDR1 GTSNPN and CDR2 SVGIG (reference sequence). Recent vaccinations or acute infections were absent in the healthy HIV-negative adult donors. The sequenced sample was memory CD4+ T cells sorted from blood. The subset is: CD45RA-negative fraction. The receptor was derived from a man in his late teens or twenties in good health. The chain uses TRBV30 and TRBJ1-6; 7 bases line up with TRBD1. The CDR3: CACSDRVLSPLHF. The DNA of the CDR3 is TGTGCCTGTAGCGACAGGGTCTTATCACCCCTCCACTTT.